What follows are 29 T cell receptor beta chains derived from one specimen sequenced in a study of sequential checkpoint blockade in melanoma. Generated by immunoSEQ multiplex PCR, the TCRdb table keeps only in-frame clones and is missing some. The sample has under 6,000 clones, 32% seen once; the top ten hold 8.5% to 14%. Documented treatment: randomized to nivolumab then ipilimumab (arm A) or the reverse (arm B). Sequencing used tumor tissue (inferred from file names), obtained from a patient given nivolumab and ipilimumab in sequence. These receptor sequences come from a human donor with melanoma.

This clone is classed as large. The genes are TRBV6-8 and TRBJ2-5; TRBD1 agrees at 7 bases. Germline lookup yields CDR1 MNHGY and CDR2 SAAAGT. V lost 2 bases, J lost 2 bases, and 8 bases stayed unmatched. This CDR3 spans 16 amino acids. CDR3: CASSYRTGVPQETQYF. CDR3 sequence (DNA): TGTGCCAGCAGTTACAGAACAGGGGTCCCTCAAGAGACCCAGTACTTC.

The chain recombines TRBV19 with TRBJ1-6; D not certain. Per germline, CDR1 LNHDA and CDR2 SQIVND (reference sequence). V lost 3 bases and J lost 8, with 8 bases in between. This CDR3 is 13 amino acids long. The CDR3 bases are TGTGCCAGTAGTATTGGCAGCTATTCACCCCTCCACTTT. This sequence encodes CASSIGSYSPLHF.

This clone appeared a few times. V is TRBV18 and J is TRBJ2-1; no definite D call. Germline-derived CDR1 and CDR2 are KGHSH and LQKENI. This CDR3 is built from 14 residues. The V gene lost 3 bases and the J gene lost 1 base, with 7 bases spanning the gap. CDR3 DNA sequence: TGTGCCAGCTCACCCCAGACATCCTACAATGAGCAGTTCTTC. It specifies CASSPQTSYNEQFF.

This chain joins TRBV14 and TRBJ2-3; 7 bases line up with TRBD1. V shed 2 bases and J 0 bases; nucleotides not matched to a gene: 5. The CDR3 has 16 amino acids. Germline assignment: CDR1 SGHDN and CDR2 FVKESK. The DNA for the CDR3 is TGTGCCAGCAGCCAATGGGACAGACCTAGCACAGATACGCAGTATTTT. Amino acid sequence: CASSQWDRPSTDTQYF.

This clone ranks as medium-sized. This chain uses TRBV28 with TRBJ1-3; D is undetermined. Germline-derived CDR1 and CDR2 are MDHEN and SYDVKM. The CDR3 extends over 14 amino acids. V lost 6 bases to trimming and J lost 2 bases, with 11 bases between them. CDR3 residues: CASSLLVAGNTIYF. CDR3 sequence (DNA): TGTGCCAGCAGCCTTCTGGTTGCTGGAAACACCATATATTTT.

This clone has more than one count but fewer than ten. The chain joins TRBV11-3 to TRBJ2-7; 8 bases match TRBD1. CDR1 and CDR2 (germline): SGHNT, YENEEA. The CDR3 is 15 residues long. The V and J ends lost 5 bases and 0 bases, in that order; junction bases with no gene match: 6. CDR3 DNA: TGTGCCAGCAGCCGGAACACAGGGGGCTCCTACGAGCAGTACTTC. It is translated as CASSRNTGGSYEQYF.

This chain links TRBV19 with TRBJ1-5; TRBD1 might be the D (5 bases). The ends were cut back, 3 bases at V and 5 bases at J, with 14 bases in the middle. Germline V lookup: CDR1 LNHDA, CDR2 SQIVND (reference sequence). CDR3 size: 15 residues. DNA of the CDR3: TGTGCCAGTAGTATTTACGACAGAAAGGATCAGCCCCAGCATTTT. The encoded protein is CASSIYDRKDQPQHF.

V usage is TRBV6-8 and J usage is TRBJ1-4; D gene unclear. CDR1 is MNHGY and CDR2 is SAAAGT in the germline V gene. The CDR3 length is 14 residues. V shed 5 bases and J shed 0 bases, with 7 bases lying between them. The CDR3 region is CASSVTTTNEKLFF. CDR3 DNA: TGTGCCAGCAGTGTTACAACAACTAATGAAAAACTGTTTTTT.

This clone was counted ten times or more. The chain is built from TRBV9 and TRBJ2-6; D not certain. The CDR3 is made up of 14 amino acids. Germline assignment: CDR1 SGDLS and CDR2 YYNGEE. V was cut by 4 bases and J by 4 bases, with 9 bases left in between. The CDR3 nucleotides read TGTGCCAGCAGCCCAATACTGGGGGCCAACGTCCTGACTTTC. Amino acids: CASSPILGANVLTF.

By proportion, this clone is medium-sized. The CDR3 sequence is CASNKESGVGEQFF. For the CDR3, the DNA is TGTGCCAGCAACAAAGAATCGGGCGTTGGTGAGCAGTTCTTC. The rearrangement joins TRBV11-3 to TRBJ2-1; unclear D gene. This CDR3 is built from 14 residues. Germline assignment: CDR1 SGHNT and CDR2 YENEEA. V shed 7 bases and J shed 9 bases, with 19 bases lying between them.

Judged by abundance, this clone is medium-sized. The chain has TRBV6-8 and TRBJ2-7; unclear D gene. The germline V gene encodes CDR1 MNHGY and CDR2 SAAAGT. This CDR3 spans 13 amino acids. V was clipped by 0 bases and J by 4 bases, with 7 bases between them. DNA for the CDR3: TGTGCCAGCAGTTACTCGAACTGGTACGAGCAGTACTTC. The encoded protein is CASSYSNWYEQYF.

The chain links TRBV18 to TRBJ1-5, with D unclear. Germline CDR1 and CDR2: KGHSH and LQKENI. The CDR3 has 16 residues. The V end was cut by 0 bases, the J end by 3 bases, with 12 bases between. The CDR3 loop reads CASSPPNRVPNQPQHF. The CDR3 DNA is TGTGCCAGCTCACCACCGAATAGGGTCCCCAATCAGCCCCAGCATTTT.

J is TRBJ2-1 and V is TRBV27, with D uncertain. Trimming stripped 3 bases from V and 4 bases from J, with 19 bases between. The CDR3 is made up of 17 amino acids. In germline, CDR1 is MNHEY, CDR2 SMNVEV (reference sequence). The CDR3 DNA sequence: TGTGCCAGCAGTTTGACCAGGTTATCCCGAAGGTACAATGAGCAGTTCTTC. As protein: CASSLTRLSRRYNEQFF.

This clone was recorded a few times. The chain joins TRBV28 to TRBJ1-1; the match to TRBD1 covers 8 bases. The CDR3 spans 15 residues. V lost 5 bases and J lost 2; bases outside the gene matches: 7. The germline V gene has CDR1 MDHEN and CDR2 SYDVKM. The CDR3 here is CASSGLTGGNTEAFF. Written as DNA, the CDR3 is TGTGCCAGCAGTGGGCTCACAGGGGGAAACACTGAAGCTTTCTTT.

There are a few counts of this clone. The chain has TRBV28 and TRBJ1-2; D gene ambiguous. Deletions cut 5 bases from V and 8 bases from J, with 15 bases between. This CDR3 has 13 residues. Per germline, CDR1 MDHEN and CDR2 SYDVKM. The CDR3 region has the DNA TGTGCCAGCAGTGATAACTTTGCGGAGGGCTACACCTTC. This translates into CASSDNFAEGYTF.

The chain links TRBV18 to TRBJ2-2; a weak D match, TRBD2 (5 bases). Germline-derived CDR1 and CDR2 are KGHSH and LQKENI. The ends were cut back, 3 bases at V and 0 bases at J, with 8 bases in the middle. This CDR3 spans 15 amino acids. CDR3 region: CASSPTEANTGELFF. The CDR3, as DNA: TGTGCCAGCTCACCGACGGAGGCGAACACCGGGGAGCTGTTTTTT.

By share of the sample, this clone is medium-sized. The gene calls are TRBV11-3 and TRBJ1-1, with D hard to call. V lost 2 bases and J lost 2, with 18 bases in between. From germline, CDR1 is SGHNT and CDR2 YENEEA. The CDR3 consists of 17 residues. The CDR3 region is CASSLIGLSGSNTEAFF. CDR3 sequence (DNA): TGTGCCAGCAGCTTAATCGGGTTGTCGGGCTCTAACACTGAAGCTTTCTTT.

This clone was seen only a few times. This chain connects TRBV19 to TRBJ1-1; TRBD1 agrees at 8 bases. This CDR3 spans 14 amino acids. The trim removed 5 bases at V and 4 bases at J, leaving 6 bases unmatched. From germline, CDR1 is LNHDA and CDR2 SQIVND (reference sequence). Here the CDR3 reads CASSARQGSTEAFF. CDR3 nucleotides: TGTGCCAGTAGTGCTCGACAGGGGAGCACTGAAGCTTTCTTT.

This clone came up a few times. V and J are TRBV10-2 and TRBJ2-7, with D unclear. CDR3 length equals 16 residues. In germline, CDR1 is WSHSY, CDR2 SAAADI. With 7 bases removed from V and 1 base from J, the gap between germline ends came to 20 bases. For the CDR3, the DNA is TGCGCCAGCACTGGTGCCGGCCGGAGCCTTTCCTACGAGCAGTACTTC. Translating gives CASTGAGRSLSYEQYF.

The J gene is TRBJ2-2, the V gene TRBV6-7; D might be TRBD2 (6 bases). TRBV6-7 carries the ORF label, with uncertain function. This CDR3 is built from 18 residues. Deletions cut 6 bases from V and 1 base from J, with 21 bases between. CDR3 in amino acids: CASRPPPGTAMNTGELFF. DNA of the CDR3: TGTGCCAGCAGACCCCCTCCCGGGACTGCTATGAACACCGGGGAGCTGTTTTTT.

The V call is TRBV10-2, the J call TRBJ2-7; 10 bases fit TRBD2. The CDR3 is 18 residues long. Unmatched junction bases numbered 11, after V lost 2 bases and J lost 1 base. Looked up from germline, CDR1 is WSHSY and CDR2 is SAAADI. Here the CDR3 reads CASSELTSGDPESYEQYF. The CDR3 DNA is TGCGCCAGCAGTGAGCTAACTAGCGGGGACCCTGAATCCTACGAGCAGTACTTC.

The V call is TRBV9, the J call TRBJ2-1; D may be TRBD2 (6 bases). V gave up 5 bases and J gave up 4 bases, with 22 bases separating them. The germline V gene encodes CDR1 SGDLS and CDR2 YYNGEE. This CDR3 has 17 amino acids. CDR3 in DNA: TGTGCCAGCAGTTTATCCCTAGGAGGGCCTCGATACAATGAGCAGTTCTTC. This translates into CASSLSLGGPRYNEQFF.

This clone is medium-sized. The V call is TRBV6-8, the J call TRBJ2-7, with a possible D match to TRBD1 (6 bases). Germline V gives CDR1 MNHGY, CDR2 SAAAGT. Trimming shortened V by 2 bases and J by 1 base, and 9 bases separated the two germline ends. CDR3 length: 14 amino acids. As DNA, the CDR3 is TGTGCCAGCAGTTACATCAGGGGATCCTACGAGCAGTACTTC. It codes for CASSYIRGSYEQYF.

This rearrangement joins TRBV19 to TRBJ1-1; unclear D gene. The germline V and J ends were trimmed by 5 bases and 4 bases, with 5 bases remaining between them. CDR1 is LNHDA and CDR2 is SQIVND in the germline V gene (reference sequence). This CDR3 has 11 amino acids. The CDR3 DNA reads TGTGCCAGTAGTTTCGGCACTGAAGCTTTCTTT. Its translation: CASSFGTEAFF.

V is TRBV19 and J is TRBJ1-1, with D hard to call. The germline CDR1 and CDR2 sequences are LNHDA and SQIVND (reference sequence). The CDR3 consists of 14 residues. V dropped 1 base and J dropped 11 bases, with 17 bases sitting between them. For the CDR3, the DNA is TGTGCCAGTAGTATAGTACGCGGAGAAGGACCGGCTTTCTTT. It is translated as CASSIVRGEGPAFF.

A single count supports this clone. The CDR3: CASSLGDRPYEQYF. CDR3 bases: TGCGCCAGCAGCTTGGGGGACAGGCCCTACGAGCAGTACTTC. The rearrangement uses TRBV5-1 and TRBJ2-7; 8 bases fit TRBD1. CDR1 is SGHRS, CDR2 YFSETQ, per germline. The CDR3 has 14 residues. V was clipped by 0 bases and J by 2 bases; unmatched bases: 1.

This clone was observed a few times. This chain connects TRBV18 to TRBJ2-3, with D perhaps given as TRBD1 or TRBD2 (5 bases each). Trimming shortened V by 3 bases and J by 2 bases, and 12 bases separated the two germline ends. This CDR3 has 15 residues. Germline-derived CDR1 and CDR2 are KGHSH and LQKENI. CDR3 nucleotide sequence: TGTGCCAGCTCACCGGGGACGGGGTACACAGATACGCAGTATTTT. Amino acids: CASSPGTGYTDTQYF.

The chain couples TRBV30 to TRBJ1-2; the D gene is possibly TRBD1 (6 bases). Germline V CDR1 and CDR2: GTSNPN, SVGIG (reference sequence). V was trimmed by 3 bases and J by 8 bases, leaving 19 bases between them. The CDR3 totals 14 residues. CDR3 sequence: CAWRLAGEVGGYTF. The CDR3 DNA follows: TGTGCCTGGAGATTGGCAGGGGAGGTAGGAGGCTACACCTTC.

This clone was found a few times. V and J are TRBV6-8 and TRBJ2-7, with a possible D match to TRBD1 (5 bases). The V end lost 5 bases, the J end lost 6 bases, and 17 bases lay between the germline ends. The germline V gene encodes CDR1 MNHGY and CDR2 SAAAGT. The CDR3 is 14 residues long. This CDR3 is CASSPVQGQGEQYF. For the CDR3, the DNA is TGTGCCAGCAGTCCGGTGCAGGGTCAGGGCGAGCAGTACTTC.